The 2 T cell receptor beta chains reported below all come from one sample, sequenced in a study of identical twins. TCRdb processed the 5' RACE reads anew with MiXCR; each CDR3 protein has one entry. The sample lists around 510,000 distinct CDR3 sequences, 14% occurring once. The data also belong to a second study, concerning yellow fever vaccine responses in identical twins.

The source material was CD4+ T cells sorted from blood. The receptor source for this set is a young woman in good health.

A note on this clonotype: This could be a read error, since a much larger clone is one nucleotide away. The chain's CDR3 is CVSSALNGGVGELFF. The CDR3 coding sequence is TGTGTCAGCAGCGCCCTTAACGGGGGAGTCGGGGAGCTGTTTTTT. This chain connects TRBV4-2 to TRBJ2-2; a weak D match, TRBD2 (6 bases). This CDR3 has 15 amino acids. Looked up from germline, CDR1 is LGHNA and CDR2 is YNFKEQ.

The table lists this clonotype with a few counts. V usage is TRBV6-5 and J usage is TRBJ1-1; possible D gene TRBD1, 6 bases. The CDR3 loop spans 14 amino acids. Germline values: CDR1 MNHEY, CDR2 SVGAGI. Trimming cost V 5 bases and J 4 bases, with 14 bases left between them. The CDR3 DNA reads TGTGCCAGCAGTAACCGGGACAAGTCCACTGAAGCTTTCTTT. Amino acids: CASSNRDKSTEAFF.